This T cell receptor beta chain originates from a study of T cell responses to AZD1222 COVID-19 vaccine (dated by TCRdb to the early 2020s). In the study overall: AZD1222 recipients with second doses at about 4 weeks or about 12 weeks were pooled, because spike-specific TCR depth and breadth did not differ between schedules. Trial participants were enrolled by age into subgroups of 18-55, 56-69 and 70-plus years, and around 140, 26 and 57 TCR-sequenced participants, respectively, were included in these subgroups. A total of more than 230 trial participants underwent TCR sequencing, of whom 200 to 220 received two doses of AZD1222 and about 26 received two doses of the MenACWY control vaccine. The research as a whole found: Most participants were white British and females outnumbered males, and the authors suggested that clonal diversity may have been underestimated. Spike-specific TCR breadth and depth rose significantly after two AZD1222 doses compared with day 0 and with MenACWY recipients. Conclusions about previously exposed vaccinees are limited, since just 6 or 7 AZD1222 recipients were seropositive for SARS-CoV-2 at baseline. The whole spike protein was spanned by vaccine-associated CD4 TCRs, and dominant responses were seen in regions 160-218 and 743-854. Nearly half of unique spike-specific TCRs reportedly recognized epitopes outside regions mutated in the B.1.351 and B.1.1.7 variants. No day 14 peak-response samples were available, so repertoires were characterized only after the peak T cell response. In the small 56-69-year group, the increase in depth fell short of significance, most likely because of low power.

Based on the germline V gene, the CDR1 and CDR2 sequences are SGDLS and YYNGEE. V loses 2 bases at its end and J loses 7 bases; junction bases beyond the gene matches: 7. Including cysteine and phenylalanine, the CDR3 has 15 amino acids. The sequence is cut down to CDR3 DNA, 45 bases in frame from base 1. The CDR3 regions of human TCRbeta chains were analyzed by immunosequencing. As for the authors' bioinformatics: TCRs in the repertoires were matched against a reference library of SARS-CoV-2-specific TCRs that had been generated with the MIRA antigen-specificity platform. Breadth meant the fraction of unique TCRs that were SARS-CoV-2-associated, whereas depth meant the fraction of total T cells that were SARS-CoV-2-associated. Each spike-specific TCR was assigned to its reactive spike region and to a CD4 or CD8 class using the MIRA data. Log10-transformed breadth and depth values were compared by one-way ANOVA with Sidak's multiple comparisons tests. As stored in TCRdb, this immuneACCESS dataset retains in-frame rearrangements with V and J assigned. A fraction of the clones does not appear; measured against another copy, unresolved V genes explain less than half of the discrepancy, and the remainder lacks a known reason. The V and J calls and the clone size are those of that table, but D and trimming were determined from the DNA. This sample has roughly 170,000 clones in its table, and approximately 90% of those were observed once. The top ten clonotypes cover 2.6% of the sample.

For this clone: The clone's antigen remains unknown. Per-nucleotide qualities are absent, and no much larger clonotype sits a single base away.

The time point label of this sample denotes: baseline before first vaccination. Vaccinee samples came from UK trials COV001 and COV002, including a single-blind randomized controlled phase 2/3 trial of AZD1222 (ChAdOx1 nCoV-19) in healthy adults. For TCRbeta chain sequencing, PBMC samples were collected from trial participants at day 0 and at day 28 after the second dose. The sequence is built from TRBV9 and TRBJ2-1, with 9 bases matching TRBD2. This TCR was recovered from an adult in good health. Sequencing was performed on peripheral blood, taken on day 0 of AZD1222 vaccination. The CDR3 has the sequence CASSVLAGELNEQFF. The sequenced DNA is TGTGCCAGCAGCGTCTTAGCGGGAGAGCTAAATGAGCAGTTCTTC.